This is a list of T cell receptor beta chains from one sample in a study of beta chain features in type 1 diabetes. Data came from immunoSEQ multiplex PCR; TCRdb stores just in-frame clones and leaves some out. The table shows hundreds of thousands of clones, with 55% to 70% occurring only once. The source material was naive CD4+ T cells from blood. Receptors originate from a man aged 25 to 45 in good health. CDR3s include the opening cysteine and the closing phenylalanine or tryptophan. A D gene is named only where the DNA matches it firmly. Size is omitted from some rows. Given values are once, few, many or a class for expanded clones.

NA | 15 | TRBJ2-1 | TRBD1 | TRBV5-1 | TGCGCCAGCAGCTTGGGGGACAGGGCCTGGGATGAGCAGTTCTTC | CASSLGDRAWDEQFF
NA | 15 | TRBJ2-5 | NA | TRBV9 | TGTGCCAGCAGCGTAGCCGGAGGGCGGGGAGAGACCCAGTACTTC | CASSVAGGRGETQYF
NA | 15 | TRBJ2-7 | TRBD1 | TRBV9 | TGTGCCAGCAGCGTAGCGGTGGGACAGAACTACGAGCAGTACTTC | CASSVAVGQNYEQYF
NA | 12 | TRBJ2-7 | NA | TRBV30 | TGTGCCTGGAGTAAGGAGGGTCACGAGCAGTACTTC | CAWSKEGHEQYF
NA | 11 | TRBJ2-1 | NA | TRBV20-1 | TGCAGCCAACACCGGGCCCCAGAACAGTTCTTC | CSQHRAPEQFF
few | 15 | TRBJ2-7 | NA | TRBV25-1 | TGTGCCAGCAGTTCCTACGGGACACTTTCCTACGAGCAGTACTTC | CASSSYGTLSYEQYF
few | 15 | TRBJ2-4 | NA | TRBV7-9 | TGTGCCAGCAGCGAACGAGGTGTAGCCAAAAACATTCAGTACTTC | CASSERGVAKNIQYF
NA | 14 | TRBJ2-3 | TRBD2 | TRBV7-9 | TGTGCCAGCGGATTGACTAGCGGGAGCGATACGCAGTATTTT | CASGLTSGSDTQYF
once | 18 | TRBJ2-6 | NA | TRBV4-1 | TGCGCCAGCAGCCAAGATTCGGCAGAACACTCTGGGGCCAACGTCCTGACTTTC | CASSQDSAEHSGANVLTF
NA | 12 | TRBJ1-1 | NA | TRBV29-1 | TGCAGCGTCGGGCCCCAAGGCACTGAAGCTTTCTTT | CSVGPQGTEAFF
NA | 14 | TRBJ2-3 | NA | TRBV7-2 | TGTGCCAGCAGCGAGCCGGGACTCCTAGATACGCAGTATTTT | CASSEPGLLDTQYF
NA | 14 | TRBJ2-1 | NA | TRBV30 | TGTGCCTGGAGTGTAAAGTCTAGCCCCAATGAGCAGTTCTTC | CAWSVKSSPNEQFF
NA | 13 | TRBJ2-1 | NA | TRBV27 | TGTGCCAGCAGTTTATTTGGTAACAATGAGCAGTTCTTC | CASSLFGNNEQFF
NA | 10 | TRBJ2-5 | NA | TRBV20-1 | TGCAGTGCTGACCAAGAGACCCAGTACTTC | CSADQETQYF
once | 14 | TRBJ2-3 | TRBD1 | TRBV29-1 | TGCAGCGTTGTCGGGACAGGTCGCACAGATACGCAGTATTTT | CSVVGTGRTDTQYF
NA | 13 | TRBJ1-6 | TRBD1 | TRBV30 | TGTGCCTGGAGCACACAGGGGGGTTCACCCCTCCACTTT | CAWSTQGGSPLHF
NA | 12 | TRBJ2-7 | NA | TRBV30 | TGTGCCTGGAGCGACAAGTCCTACGAGCAGTACTTC | CAWSDKSYEQYF
NA | 15 | TRBJ2-1 | NA | TRBV14 | TGTGCCAGCAGCCTAGATGGGACTGTTTACGATGAGCAGTTCTTC | CASSLDGTVYDEQFF